The 5 T cell receptor beta chains reported below all come from one sample, sequenced in a study of human T cells and chemical hapten exposure. Time point meaning: patch test 1, 2 weeks after DPC sensitization. Described treatment: therapeutic diphenylcyclopropenone sensitization with weekly scalp DPC. Total RNA was isolated from unfractionated whole blood. From the RACE reads, TCRdb called clonotypes with MiXCR, one entry per CDR3 protein. This table has fewer than 45,000 distinct CDR3 sequences, 4% appearing once. The input for sequencing was whole blood, taken in connection with sensitization to the hapten diphenylcyclopropenone (DPC). Receptor source: a man between 50 and 59 years old with alopecia areata. Some clones in this sample may be carry-over from other donors' samples.

This clonotype has at least ten counts. The chain links TRBV13 to TRBJ1-5; no firm D call. The CDR3 is 14 residues long. Germline V CDR1 and CDR2: PRHDT, FYEKMQ (reference sequence). The germline V and J ends were trimmed by 0 bases and 6 bases, with 9 bases remaining between them. For the CDR3, the DNA is TGTGCCAGCAGCTTAGGAGGCGGAGGTCAGCCCCAGCATTTT. As protein: CASSLGGGGQPQHF.

This clonotype was seen many times. The junction and the germline gene differ at one end; a read error may be behind it. The chain uses TRBV7-8 and TRBJ2-1, with 8 bases matching TRBD2. Germline assignment: CDR1 SGHVS and CDR2 FQNEAQ. CDR3 length: 13 residues. CDR3 DNA sequence: TGTGCCAGCAGCCCCCGGGGAGCGGGAGCCCCACTCTTC. It encodes CASSPRGAGAPLF.

This clonotype was seen many times. V gene TRBV10-3 combines with J gene TRBJ2-5; 8 bases align to TRBD1. The V segment lost 0 bases and the J segment 5 bases; nucleotides outside the gene matches: 8. Germline CDR1 is ENHRY and CDR2 is SYGVKD. This CDR3 contains 16 residues. This chain's CDR3 is CAISESKGTGPETQYF. CDR3 nucleotides: TGTGCCATCAGTGAGTCGAAGGGGACAGGCCCCGAGACCCAGTACTTC.

This clonotype was seen many times. V gene TRBV15 combines with J gene TRBJ2-2; TRBD2 might be the D (6 bases). The V gene's germline CDR1 is LNHNV and CDR2 YYDKDF (reference sequence). The CDR3 length is 17 residues. Trimming took off 1 base at V and 2 bases at J, with 14 bases between the two ends. CDR3 sequence: CATSRATSPGNTGELFF. Here the CDR3 DNA reads TGTGCCACCAGCAGAGCCACTAGCCCCGGTAACACCGGGGAGCTGTTTTTT.

In this sample, this clonotype turned up many times. The V gene is TRBV6-2 or TRBV6-3, the J gene TRBJ2-4; D not resolved. Looked up from germline, CDR1 is MNHEY and CDR2 is SVGEGT. The CDR3 totals 15 residues. The V and J ends lost 4 bases and 1 base respectively, with 11 bases between them. The CDR3 DNA follows: TGTGCCAGCAGTTCCCCAACTTTGGCCAAAAACATTCAGTACTTC. This translates into CASSSPTLAKNIQYF.